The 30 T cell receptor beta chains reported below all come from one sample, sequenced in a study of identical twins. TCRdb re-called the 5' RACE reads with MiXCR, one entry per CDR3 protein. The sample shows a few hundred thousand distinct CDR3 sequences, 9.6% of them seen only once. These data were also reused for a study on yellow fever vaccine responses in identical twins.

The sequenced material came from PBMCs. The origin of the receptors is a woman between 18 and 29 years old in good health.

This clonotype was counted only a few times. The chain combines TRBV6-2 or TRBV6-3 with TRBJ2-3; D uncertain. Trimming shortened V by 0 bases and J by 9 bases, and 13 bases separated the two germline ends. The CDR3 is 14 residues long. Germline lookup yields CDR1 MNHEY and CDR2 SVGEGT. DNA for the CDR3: TGTGCCAGCAGTTACTCAGCCCTTTCCGGGACGCAGTATTTT. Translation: CASSYSALSGTQYF.

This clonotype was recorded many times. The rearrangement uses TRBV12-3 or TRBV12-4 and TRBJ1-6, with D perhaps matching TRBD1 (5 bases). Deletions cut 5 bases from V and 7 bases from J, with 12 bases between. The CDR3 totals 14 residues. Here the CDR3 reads CASSGSGGNSPLHF. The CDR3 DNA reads TGTGCCAGCAGTGGCAGTGGGGGGAATTCACCCCTCCACTTT.

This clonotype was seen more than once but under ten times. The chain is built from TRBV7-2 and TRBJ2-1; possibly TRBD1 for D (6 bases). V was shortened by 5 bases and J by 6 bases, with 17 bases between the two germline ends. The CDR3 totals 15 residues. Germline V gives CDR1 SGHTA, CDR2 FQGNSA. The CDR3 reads CASSLSTGWGNEQFF. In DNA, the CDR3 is TGTGCCAGCAGCCTAAGCACAGGGTGGGGCAATGAGCAGTTCTTC.

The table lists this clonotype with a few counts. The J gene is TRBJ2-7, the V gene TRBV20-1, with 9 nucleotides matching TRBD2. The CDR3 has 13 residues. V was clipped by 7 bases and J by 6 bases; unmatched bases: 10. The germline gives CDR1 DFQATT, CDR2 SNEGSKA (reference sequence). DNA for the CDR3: TGCAGTGGGGAGGAGCGGGGGGTTTTCGAGCAGTACTTC. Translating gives CSGEERGVFEQYF.

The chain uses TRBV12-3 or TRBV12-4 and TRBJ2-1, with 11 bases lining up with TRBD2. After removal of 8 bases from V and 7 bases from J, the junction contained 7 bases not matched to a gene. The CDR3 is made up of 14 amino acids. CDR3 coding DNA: TGTGCCAGCTTCACTAGCGGGAGTACGAATGAGCAGTTCTTC. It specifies CASFTSGSTNEQFF.

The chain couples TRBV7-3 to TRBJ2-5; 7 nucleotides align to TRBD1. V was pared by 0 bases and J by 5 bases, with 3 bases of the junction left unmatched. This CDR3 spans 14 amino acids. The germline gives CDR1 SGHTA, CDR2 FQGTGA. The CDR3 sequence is CASSLTGQPETQYF. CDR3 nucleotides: TGTGCCAGCAGCTTAACGGGACAGCCGGAGACCCAGTACTTC.

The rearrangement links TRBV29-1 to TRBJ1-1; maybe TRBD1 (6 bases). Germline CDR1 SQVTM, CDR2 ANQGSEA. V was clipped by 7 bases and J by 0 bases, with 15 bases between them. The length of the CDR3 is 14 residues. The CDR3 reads CSASRTELNTEAFF. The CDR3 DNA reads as TGCAGCGCATCGAGGACAGAATTGAACACTGAAGCTTTCTTT.

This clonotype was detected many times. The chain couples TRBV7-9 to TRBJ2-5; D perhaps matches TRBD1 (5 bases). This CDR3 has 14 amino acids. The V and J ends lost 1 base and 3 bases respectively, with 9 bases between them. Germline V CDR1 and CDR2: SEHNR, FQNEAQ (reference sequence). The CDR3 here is CASSLVDKKETQYF. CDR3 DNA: TGTGCCAGCAGCTTAGTGGACAAAAAAGAGACCCAGTACTTC.

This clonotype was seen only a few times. CDR3 amino acids: CASSLEGGWEQYF. Written as DNA, the CDR3 is TGCGCCAGCAGCTTGGAGGGAGGTTGGGAGCAGTACTTC. J is TRBJ2-7 and V is TRBV5-1, with a tentative D call TRBD2 (6 bases). The CDR3 covers 13 residues. V lost 0 bases, J lost 7 bases, and 11 bases lay in between. The germline V gene has CDR1 SGHRS and CDR2 YFSETQ.

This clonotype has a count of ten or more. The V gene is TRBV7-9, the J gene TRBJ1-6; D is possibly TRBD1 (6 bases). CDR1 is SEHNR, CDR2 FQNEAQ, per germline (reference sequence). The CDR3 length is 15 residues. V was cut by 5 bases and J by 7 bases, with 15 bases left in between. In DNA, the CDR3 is TGTGCCAGCAGCCGACGACAGGATCTAAATTCACCCCTCCACTTT. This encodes CASSRRQDLNSPLHF.

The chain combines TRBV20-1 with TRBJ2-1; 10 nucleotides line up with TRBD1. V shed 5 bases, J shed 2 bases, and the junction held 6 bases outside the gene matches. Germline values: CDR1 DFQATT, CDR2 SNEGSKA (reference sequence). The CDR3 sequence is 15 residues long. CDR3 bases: TGCAGTGCTTACCCCGGGACAGGGGCCTACAATGAGCAGTTCTTC. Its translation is CSAYPGTGAYNEQFF.

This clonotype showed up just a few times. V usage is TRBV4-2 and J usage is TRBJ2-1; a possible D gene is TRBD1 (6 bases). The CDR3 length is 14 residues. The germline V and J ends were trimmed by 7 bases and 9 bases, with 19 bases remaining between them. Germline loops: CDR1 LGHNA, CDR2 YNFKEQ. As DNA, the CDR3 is TGTGCCAGCACCCCAAGTGGTGGGGGCGTTGAGCAGTTCTTC. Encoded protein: CASTPSGGGVEQFF.

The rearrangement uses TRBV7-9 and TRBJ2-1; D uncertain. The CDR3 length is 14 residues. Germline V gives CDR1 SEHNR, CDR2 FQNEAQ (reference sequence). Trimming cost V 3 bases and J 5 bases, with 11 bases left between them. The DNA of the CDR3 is TGTGCCAGCAGCTTCCGCGGCCAAAACAATGAGCAGTTCTTC. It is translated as CASSFRGQNNEQFF.

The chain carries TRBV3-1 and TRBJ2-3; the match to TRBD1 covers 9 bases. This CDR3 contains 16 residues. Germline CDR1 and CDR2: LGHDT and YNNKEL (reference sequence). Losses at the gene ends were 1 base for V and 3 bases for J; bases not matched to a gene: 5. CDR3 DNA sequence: TGTGCCAGCAGCCAAGTTAAGGGACAGGGAACAGATACGCAGTATTTT. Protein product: CASSQVKGQGTDTQYF.

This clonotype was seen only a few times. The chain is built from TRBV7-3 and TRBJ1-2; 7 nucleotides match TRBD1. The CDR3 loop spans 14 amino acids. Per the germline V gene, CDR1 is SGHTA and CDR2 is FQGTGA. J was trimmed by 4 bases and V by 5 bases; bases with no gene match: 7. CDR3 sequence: CASSPGTAVYGYTF. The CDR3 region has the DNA TGTGCCAGCAGCCCCGGGACAGCGGTCTATGGCTACACCTTC. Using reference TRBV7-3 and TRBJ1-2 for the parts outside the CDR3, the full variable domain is GAGVSQTPSNKVTEKGKYVELRCDPISGHTALYWYRQSLGQGPEFLIYFQGTGAADDSGLPNDRFFAVRPEGSVSTLKIQRTERGDSAVYLCASSPGTAVYGYTFGSGTRLTVV.

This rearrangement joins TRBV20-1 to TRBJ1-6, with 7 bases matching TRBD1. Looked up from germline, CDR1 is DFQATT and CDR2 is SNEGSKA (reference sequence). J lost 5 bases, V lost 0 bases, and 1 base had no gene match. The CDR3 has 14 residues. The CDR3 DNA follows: TGCAGTGCTAGAGAGGGACAGAATAATTCACCCCTCCACTTT. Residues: CSAREGQNNSPLHF.

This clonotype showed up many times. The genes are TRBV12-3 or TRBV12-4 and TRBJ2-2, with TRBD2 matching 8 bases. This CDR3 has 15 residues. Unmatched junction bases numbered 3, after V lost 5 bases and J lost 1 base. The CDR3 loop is CASSTSGQNTGELFF. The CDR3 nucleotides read TGTGCCAGCAGTACTAGCGGCCAGAACACCGGGGAGCTGTTTTTT.

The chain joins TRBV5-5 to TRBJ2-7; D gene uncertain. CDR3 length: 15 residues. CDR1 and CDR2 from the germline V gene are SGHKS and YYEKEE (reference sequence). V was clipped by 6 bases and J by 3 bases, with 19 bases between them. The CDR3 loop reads CASNRPEVLNYEQYF. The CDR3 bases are TGTGCCAGCAATCGCCCAGAGGTCCTCAACTACGAGCAGTACTTC. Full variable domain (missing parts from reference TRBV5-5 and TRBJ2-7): DAGVTQSPTHLIKTRGQQVTLRCSPISGHKSVSWYQQVLGQGPQFIFQYYEKEERGRGNFPDRFSARQFPNYSSELNVNALLLGDSALYLCASNRPEVLNYEQYFGPGTRLTVT.

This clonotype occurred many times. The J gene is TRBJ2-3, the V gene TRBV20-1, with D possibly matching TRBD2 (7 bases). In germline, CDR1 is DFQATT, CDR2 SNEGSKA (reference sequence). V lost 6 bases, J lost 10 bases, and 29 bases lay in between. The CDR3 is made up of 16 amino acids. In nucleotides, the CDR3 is TGCAGTGCCCCCCGCGAGGGGGGGGGCCTTCGGATAGCGCAGTATTTT. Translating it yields CSAPREGGGLRIAQYF.

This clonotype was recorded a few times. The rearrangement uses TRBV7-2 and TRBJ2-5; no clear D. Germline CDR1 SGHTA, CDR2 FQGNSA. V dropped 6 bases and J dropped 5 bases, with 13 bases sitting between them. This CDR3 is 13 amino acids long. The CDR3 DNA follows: TGTGCCAGCAGTCCATGGCCCCCGGAGACCCAGTACTTC. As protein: CASSPWPPETQYF.

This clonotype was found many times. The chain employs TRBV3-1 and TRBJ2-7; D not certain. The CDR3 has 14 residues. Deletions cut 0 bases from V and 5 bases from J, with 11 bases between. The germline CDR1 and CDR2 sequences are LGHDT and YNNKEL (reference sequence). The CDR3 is CASSQDRQIHEQYF. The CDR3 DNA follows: TGTGCCAGCAGCCAAGATCGACAAATCCACGAGCAGTACTTC.

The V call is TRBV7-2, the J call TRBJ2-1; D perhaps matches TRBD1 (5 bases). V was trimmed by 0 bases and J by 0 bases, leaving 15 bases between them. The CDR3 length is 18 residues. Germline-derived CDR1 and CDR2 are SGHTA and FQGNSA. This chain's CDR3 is CASSLAQRGSSSYNEQFF. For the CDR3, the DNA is TGTGCCAGCAGCTTAGCGCAAAGGGGCAGCAGCTCCTACAATGAGCAGTTCTTC.

The CDR3 nucleotides read TGCAGCGTTGAAGAACAGGGTCCTGAGCAGTTCTTC. Translating gives CSVEEQGPEQFF. This sequence joins TRBV29-1 and TRBJ2-1; possible D gene TRBD1, 6 bases. With 0 bases removed from V and 9 bases from J, the gap between germline ends came to 9 bases. The CDR3 loop spans 12 amino acids. From germline, CDR1 is SQVTM and CDR2 ANQGSEA.

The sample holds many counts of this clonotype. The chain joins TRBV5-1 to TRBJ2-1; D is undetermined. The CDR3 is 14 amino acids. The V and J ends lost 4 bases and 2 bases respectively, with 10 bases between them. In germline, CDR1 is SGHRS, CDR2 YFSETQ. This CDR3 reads CASSPEGPYNEQFF. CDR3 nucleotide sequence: TGCGCCAGCAGCCCCGAAGGGCCCTACAATGAGCAGTTCTTC.

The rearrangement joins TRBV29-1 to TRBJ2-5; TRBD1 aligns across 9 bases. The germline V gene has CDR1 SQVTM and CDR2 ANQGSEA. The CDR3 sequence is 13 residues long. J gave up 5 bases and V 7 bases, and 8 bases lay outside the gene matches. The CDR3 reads CSARTGGIETQYF. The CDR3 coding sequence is TGCAGCGCACGCACAGGGGGCATCGAGACCCAGTACTTC. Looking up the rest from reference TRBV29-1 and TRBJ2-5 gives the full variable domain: SAVISQKPSRDICQRGTSLTIQCQVDSQVTMMFWYRQQPGQSLTLIATANQGSEATYESGFVIDKFPISRPNLTFSTLTVSNMSPEDSSIYLCSARTGGIETQYFGPGTRLLVL.

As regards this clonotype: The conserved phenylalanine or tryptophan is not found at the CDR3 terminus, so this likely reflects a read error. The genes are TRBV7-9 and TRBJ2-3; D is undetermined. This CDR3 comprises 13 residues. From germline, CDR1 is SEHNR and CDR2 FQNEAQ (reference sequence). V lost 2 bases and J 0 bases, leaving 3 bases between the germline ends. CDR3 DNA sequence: TGTGCCAGCAGCTTACCGAGCACAGATACGCAGTATTAT. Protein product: CASSLPSTDTQYY.

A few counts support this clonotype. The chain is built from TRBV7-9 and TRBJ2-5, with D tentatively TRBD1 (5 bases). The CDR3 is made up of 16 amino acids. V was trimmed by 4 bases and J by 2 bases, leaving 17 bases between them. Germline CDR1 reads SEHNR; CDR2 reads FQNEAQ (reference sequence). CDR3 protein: CASSSPWGPKQETQYF. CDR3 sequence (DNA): TGTGCCAGCAGCTCCCCGTGGGGCCCAAAACAAGAGACCCAGTACTTC.

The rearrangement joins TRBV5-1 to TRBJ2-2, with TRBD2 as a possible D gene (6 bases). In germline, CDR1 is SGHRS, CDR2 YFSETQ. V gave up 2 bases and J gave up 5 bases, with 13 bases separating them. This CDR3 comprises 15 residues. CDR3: CASSFSQGGTGELFF. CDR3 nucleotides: TGCGCCAGCAGCTTCAGTCAAGGAGGGACCGGGGAGCTGTTTTTT. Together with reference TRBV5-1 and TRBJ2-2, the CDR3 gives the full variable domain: KAGVTQTPRYLIKTRGQQVTLSCSPISGHRSVSWYQQTPGQGLQFLFEYFSETQRNKGNFPGRFSGRQFSNSRSEMNVSTLELGDSALYLCASSFSQGGTGELFFGEGSRLTVL.

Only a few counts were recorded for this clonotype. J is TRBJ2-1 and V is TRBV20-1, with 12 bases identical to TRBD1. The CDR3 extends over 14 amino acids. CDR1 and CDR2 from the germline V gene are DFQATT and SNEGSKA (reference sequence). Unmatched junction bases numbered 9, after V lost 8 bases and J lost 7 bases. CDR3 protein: CSPLGQGARNEQFF. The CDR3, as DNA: TGCAGTCCATTGGGACAGGGGGCCAGGAATGAGCAGTTCTTC.

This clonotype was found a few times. The CDR3: CASSLVQGEGTEAFF. CDR3 in DNA: TGTGCCAGCAGCTTAGTCCAGGGTGAGGGCACTGAAGCTTTCTTT. The chain joins TRBV7-2 to TRBJ1-1; a possible D gene is TRBD1 (5 bases). The CDR3 is 15 amino acids. The V and J ends lost 1 base and 4 bases respectively, with 13 bases between them. The germline CDR1 and CDR2 sequences are SGHTA and FQGNSA.